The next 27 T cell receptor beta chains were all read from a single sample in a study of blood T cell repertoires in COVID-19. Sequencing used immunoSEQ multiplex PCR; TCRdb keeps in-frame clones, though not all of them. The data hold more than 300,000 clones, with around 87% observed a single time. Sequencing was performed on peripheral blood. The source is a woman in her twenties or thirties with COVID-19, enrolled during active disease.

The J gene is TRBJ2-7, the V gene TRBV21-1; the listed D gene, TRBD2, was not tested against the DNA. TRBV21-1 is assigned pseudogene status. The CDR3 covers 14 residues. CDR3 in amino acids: CASSKDCGCHEQYF. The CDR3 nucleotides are TGTGCCAGCAGCAAGGACTGCGGGTGTCACGAGCAGTACTTC.

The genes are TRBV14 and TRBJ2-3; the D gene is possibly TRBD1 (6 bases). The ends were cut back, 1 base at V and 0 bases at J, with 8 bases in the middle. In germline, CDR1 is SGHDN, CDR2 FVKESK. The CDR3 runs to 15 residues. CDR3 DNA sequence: TGTGCCAGCAGCCAAGCGACAGGTAGCACAGATACGCAGTATTTT. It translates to CASSQATGSTDTQYF.

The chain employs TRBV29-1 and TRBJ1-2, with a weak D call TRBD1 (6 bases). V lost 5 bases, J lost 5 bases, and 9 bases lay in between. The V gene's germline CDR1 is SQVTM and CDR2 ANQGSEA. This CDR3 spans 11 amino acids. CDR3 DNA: TGCAGCGTTCGGGACACTTATGGCTACACCTTC. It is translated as CSVRDTYGYTF.

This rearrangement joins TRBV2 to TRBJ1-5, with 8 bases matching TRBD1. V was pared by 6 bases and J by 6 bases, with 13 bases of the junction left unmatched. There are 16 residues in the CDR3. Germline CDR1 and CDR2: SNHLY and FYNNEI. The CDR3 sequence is CASSHKTTGGSQPQHF. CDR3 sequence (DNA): TGTGCCAGCAGCCACAAGACTACAGGGGGAAGTCAGCCCCAGCATTTT.

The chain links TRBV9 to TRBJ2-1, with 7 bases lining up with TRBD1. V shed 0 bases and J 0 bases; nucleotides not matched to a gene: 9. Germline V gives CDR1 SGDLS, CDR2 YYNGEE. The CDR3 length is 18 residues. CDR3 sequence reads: CASSVVQGRTDSYNEQFF. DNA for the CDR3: TGTGCCAGCAGCGTAGTACAGGGGCGAACGGACTCCTACAATGAGCAGTTCTTC.

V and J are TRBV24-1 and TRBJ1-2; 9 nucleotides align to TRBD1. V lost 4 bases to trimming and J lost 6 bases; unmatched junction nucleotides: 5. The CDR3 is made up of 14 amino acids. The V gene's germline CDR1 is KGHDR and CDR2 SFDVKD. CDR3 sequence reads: CATSDPGQGHGYTF. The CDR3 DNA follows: TGTGCCACCAGTGACCCGGGACAGGGCCATGGCTACACCTTC.

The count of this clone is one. CDR3 sequence reads: CASARRQGADEQFF. CDR3 nucleotide sequence: TGTGCCAGCGCACGGAGACAGGGGGCCGATGAGCAGTTCTTC. This sequence joins TRBV11-2 and TRBJ2-1; 10 nucleotides align to TRBD1. Per the germline V gene, CDR1 is SGHAT and CDR2 is FQNNGV. V was clipped by 8 bases and J by 8 bases; unmatched bases: 9. The CDR3 extends over 14 amino acids. The complete variable domain, with remaining parts taken from reference TRBV11-2 and TRBJ2-1, reads EAGVAQSPRYKIIEKRQSVAFWCNPISGHATLYWYQQILGQGPKLLIQFQNNGVVDDSQLPKDRFSAERLKGVDSTLKIQPAKLEDSAVYLCASARRQGADEQFFGPGTRLTVL.

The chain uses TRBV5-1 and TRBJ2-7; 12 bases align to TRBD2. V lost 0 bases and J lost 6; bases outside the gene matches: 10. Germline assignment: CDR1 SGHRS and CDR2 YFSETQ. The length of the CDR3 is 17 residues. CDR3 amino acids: CASSLELAGGRTSEQYF. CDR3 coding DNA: TGCGCCAGCAGCTTGGAACTAGCGGGAGGTAGAACTAGCGAGCAGTACTTC.

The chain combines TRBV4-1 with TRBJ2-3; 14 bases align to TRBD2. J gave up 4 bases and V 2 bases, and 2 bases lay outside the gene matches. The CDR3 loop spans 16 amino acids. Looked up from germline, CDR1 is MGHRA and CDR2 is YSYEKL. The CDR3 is CASSQPTSGRADTQYF. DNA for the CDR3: TGCGCCAGCAGCCAACCGACTAGCGGGAGGGCAGATACGCAGTATTTT.

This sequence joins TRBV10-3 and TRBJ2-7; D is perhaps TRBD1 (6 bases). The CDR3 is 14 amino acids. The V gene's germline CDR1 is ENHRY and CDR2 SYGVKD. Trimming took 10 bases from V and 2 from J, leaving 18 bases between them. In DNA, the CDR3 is TGTGCCACCATCGGGGCAGGGGACCCCTACGAGCAGTACTTC. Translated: CATIGAGDPYEQYF.

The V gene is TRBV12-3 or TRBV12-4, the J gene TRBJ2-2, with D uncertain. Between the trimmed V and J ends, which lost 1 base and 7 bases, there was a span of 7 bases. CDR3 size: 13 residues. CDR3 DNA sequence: TGTGCCAGCAGTTTAGTCGAGTTCGGGGAGCTGTTTTTT. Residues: CASSLVEFGELFF.

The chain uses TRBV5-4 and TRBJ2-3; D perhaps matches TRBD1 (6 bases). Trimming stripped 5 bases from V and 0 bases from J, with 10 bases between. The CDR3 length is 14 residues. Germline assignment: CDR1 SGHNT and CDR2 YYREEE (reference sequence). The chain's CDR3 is CASSGDKSTDTQYF. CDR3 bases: TGTGCCAGCAGTGGGGACAAAAGCACAGATACGCAGTATTTT. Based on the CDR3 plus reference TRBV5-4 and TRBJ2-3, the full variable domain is ETGVTQSPTHLIKTRGQQVTLRCSSQSGHNTVSWYQQALGQGPQFIFQYYREEENGRGNFPPRFSGLQFPNYSSELNVNALELDDSALYLCASSGDKSTDTQYFGPGTRLTVL.

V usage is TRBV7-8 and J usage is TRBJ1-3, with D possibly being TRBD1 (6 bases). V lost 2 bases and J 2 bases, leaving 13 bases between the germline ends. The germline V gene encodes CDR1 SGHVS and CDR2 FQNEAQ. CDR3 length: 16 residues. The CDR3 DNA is TGTGCCAGCAGCTTAAATTTCAGGGGACCTGGAAACACCATATATTTT. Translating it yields CASSLNFRGPGNTIYF. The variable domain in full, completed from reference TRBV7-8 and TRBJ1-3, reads GAGVSQSPRYKVAKRGQDVALRCDPISGHVSLFWYQQALGQGPEFLTYFQNEAQLDKSGLPSDRFFAERPEGSVSTLKIQRTQQEDSAVYLCASSLNFRGPGNTIYFGEGSWLTVV.

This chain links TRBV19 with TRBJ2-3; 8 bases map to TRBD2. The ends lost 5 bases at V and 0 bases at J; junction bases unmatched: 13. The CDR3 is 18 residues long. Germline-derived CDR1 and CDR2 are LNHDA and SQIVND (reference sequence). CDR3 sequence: CASSPRISGDFSTDTQYF. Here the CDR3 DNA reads TGTGCCAGTAGTCCCCGGATTAGCGGGGACTTTAGCACAGATACGCAGTATTTT.

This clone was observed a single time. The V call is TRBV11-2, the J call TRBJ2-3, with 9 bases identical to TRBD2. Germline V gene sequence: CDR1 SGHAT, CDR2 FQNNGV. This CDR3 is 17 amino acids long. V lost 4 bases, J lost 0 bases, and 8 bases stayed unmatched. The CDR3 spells CASSWVLAGTSTDTQYF. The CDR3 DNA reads TGTGCCAGCAGCTGGGTCCTAGCGGGAACTAGCACAGATACGCAGTATTTT.

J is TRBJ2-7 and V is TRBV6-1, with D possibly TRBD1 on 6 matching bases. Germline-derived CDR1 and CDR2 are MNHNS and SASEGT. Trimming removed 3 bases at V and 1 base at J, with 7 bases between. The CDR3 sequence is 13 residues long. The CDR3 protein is CASSDRGSYEQYF. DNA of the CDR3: TGTGCCAGCAGTGACAGGGGATCCTACGAGCAGTACTTC.

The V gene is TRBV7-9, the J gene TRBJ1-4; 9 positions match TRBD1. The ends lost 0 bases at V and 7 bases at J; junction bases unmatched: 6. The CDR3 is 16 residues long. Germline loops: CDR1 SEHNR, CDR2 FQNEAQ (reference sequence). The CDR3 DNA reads TGTGCCAGCAGCTTAGCCCTGGGACAGGGAGTTGAAAAACTGTTTTTT. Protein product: CASSLALGQGVEKLFF.

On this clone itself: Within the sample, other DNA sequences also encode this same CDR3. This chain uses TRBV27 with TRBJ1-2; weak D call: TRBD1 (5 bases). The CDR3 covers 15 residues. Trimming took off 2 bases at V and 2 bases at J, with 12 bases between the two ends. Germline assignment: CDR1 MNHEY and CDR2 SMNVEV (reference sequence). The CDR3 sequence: CASSLTGRGNYGYTF. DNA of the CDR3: TGTGCCAGCAGTTTAACGGGGCGGGGGAACTATGGCTACACCTTC.

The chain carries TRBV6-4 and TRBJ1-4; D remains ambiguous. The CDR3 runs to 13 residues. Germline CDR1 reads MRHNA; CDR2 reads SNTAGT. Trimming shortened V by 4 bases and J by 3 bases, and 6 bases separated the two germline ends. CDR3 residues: CASSVSANEKLFF. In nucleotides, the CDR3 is TGTGCCAGCAGTGTGTCAGCTAATGAAAAACTGTTTTTT.

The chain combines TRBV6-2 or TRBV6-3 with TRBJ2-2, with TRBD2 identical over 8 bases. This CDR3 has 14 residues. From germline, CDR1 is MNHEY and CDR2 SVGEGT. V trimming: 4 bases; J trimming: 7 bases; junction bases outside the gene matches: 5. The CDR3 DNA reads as TGTGCCAGCAGTTTCTCCCGGGGGGGCGGGGAGCTGTTTTTT. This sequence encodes CASSFSRGGGELFF.

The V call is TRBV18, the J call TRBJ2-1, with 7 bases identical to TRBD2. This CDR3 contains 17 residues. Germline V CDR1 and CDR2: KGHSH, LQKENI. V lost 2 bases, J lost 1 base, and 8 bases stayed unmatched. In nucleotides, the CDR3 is TGTGCCAGCTCACCAGTGGCTAGCGGAGGTTCCTACAATGAGCAGTTCTTC. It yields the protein CASSPVASGGSYNEQFF.

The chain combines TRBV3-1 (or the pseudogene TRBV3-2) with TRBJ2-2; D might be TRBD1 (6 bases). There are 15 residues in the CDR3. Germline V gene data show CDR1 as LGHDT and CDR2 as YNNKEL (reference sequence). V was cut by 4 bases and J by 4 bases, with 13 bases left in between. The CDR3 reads CASSPAGAVTGELFF. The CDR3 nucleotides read TGTGCCAGCAGCCCCGCAGGGGCGGTCACCGGGGAGCTGTTTTTT.

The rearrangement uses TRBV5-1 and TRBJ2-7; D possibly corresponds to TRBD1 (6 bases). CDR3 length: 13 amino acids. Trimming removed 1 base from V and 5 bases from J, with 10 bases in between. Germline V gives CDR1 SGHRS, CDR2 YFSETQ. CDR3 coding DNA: TGCGCCAGCAGCTTGAACAGGGTGGACGAGCAGTACTTC. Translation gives CASSLNRVDEQYF.

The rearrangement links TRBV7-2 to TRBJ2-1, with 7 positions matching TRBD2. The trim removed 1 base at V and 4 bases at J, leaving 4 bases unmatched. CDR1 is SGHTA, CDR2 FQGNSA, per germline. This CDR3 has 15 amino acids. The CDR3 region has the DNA TGTGCCAGCAGCTTAGGACTAGCTGAATACAATGAGCAGTTCTTC. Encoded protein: CASSLGLAEYNEQFF.

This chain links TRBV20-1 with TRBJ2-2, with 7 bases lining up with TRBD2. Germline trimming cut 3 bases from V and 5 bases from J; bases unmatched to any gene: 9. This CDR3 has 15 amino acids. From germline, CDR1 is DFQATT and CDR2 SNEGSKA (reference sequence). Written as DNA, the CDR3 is TGCAGTGCTAGTCTCCGGGAGGCTAATACCGGGGAGCTGTTTTTT. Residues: CSASLREANTGELFF.

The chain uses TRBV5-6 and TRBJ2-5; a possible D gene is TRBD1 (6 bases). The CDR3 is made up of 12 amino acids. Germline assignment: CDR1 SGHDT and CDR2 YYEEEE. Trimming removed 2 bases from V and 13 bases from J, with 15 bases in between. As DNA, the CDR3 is TGTGCCAGCAGCTTTGACCCAGGGGAATGGTACTTC. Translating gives CASSFDPGEWYF.

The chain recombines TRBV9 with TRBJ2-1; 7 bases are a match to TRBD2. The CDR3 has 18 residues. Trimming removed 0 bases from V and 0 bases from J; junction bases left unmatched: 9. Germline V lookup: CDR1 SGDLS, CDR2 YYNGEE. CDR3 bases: TGTGCCAGCAGCGTAGAGGGCGGGAGCATAAGCTCCTACAATGAGCAGTTCTTC. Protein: CASSVEGGSISSYNEQFF.